Following are 13 T cell receptor beta chains from one sample sequenced in a study of regulatory T cells in long-lasting Graves disease. TCR beta libraries were built with iRepertoire HTBI primers and Arm-PCR of CDR3 regions. Each CDR3 protein gets one entry after TCRdb re-called the multiplex PCR reads with MiXCR. Of a few hundred thousand distinct CDR3 sequences in the sample, around 24% were seen once. Sample time point: persistent/refractory GD, antithyroid drugs over 5 years with positive TRAb. From RNA extracted from PBMCs, the TCR library was made. The source was peripheral blood mononuclear cells (PBMCs), collected when the disease was refractory, from a patient treated with antithyroid drugs. These receptors were collected from a female donor with Graves disease.

There are many counts of this clonotype. CDR3 nucleotide sequence: TGTGCCAGCAGCCAAGGACAGGGGGCTGGCTATGGCTACACCTTC. Translation: CASSQGQGAGYGYTF. The V call is TRBV6-1, the J call TRBJ1-2, with 11 positions matching TRBD1. After removal of 6 bases from V and 4 bases from J, the junction contained 7 bases not matched to a gene. This CDR3 is built from 15 residues. Germline lookup yields CDR1 MNHNS and CDR2 SASEGT.

The chain links TRBV12-3 or TRBV12-4 to TRBJ1-1, with 8 nucleotides matching TRBD1. CDR3 length equals 15 residues. V was pared by 7 bases and J by 4 bases, with 11 bases of the junction left unmatched. In DNA form, the CDR3 reads TGTGCCAGCACCCTGAAAAACAGGGGGGTCACTGAAGCTTTCTTT. This encodes CASTLKNRGVTEAFF.

This clonotype was counted between two and nine times. The gene calls are TRBV27 and TRBJ2-7, with TRBD1 matching 7 bases. The V gene's germline CDR1 is MNHEY and CDR2 SMNVEV (reference sequence). J lost 4 bases, V lost 1 base, and 7 bases had no gene match. The CDR3 length is 15 residues. CDR3 residues: CASSLFKGASYEQYF. The CDR3 DNA reads as TGTGCCAGCAGTTTATTCAAGGGGGCATCATACGAGCAGTACTTC.

This clonotype appeared many times. The rearrangement joins TRBV6-1 to TRBJ2-7; 9 bases are shared with TRBD2. This CDR3 contains 15 residues. Trimming cost V 7 bases and J 1 base; bases outside gene matches: 8. From germline, CDR1 is MNHNS and CDR2 SASEGT. Here the CDR3 DNA reads TGTGCCAGCAAATTAGCGGGAGCTGTATCCTACGAGCAGTACTTC. Translated, it gives CASKLAGAVSYEQYF.

The V call is TRBV30, the J call TRBJ1-6; D remains unclear. This CDR3 region has 13 residues. Germline V gene lookup returns CDR1 GTSNPN and CDR2 SVGIG (reference sequence). V was cut by 4 bases and J by 10 bases, with 14 bases left in between. CDR3 amino acids: CAWNIGAGSPLHF. The CDR3 nucleotides read TGTGCCTGGAACATCGGTGCTGGGTCACCCCTCCACTTT.

This clonotype was recorded a few times. This rearrangement joins TRBV7-2 to TRBJ1-1; D call uncertain. The CDR3 has 13 amino acids. V lost 1 base to trimming and J lost 3 bases, with 6 bases between them. Germline V gene data show CDR1 as SGHTA and CDR2 as FQGNSA. CDR3 loop: CASSLVSYTEAFF. CDR3 bases: TGTGCCAGCAGCTTAGTCAGCTACACTGAAGCTTTCTTT.

In DNA, the CDR3 is TGTGCCAGCAGTCTAGGGATTTCTAACAATCAGCCCCAGCATTTT. This codes for CASSLGISNNQPQHF. V gene TRBV12-3 or TRBV12-4 combines with J gene TRBJ1-5; D remains ambiguous. V was pared by 5 bases and J by 3 bases, with 14 bases between. The CDR3 is 15 residues long.

This clonotype was seen many times. The chain carries TRBV20-1 and TRBJ1-6, with D unresolved. The CDR3 has 15 residues. Per germline, CDR1 DFQATT and CDR2 SNEGSKA (reference sequence). The V gene lost 2 bases and the J gene lost 8 bases, with 16 bases spanning the gap. The CDR3 region has the DNA TGCAGTGCTAGATTGGCCCCCATTCGGGATTCACCCCTCCACTTT. Protein: CSARLAPIRDSPLHF.

This clonotype was counted only a few times. The chain couples TRBV28 to TRBJ2-5; D perhaps matches TRBD2 (6 bases). Deletions cut 8 bases from V and 1 base from J, with 17 bases between. CDR1 and CDR2 (germline): MDHEN, SYDVKM. The CDR3 extends over 15 amino acids. In nucleotides, the CDR3 is TGTGCCAGCGCCCCCGGGGGACGAGGCCAAGAGACCCAGTACTTC. Residues: CASAPGGRGQETQYF.

The chain carries TRBV5-1 and TRBJ2-7; D uncertain. From germline, CDR1 is SGHRS and CDR2 YFSETQ. There are 10 residues in the CDR3. Trimming stripped 5 bases from V and 5 bases from J, with 5 bases between. The CDR3 reads CASSSHEQYF. For the CDR3, the DNA is TGCGCCAGCAGTTCCCACGAGCAGTACTTC.

This clonotype appeared many times. The V and J genes are TRBV28 and TRBJ1-1, with TRBD1 as a possible D gene (6 bases). The CDR3 is 12 residues long. Germline CDR1 is MDHEN and CDR2 is SYDVKM. V was cut by 7 bases and J by 9 bases, with 15 bases left in between. CDR3 residues: CASTLPGDQAFF. The CDR3 nucleotides read TGTGCCAGCACCCTCCCAGGGGATCAAGCTTTCTTT.

Only a few counts were recorded for this clonotype. J is TRBJ2-3 and V is TRBV7-2, with 7 nucleotides matching TRBD2. V lost 0 bases and J lost 1; bases outside the gene matches: 7. Germline V lookup: CDR1 SGHTA, CDR2 FQGNSA. The CDR3 extends over 17 amino acids. CDR3: CASSLASGTKRTDTQYF. The CDR3 coding sequence is TGTGCCAGCAGCTTAGCGAGCGGGACCAAACGCACAGATACGCAGTATTTT.

The rearrangement uses TRBV7-3 and TRBJ2-5, with TRBD1 matching 11 bases. Trimming at V came to 5 bases and at J to 3 bases, leaving 14 bases not matched to a gene. Germline CDR1 reads SGHTA; CDR2 reads FQGTGA. CDR3 length equals 18 residues. Here the CDR3 DNA reads TGTGCCAGCAGCCAGCAGGGTTCCGGGACAGGGGGTAAAGAGACCCAGTACTTC. It yields the protein CASSQQGSGTGGKETQYF.